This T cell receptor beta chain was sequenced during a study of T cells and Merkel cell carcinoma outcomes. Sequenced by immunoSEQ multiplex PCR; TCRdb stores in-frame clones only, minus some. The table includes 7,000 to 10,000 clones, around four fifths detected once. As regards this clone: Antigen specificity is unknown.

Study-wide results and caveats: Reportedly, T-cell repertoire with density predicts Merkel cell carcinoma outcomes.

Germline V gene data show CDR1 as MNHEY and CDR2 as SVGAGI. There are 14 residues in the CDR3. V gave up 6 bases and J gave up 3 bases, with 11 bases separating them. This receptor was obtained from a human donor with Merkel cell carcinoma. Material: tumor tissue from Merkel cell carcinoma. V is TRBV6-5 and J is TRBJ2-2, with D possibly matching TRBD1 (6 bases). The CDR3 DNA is TGTGCCAGCAGGGCGCACAGGGACACCGGGGAGCTGTTTTTT. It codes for CASRAHRDTGELFF.